The 11 T cell receptor beta chains presented below share a single source sample, sequenced in a study of blood T cell repertoires in COVID-19. The protocol was immunoSEQ multiplex PCR, while the TCRdb copy is restricted to in-frame clones and leaves out a portion. There are 120,000 or so clones in the sample; over 70% occur only once, and 30% lies in the top ten. The sample consisted of peripheral blood. Receptors were obtained from a woman in her 70s with acute or convalescent COVID-19.

The chain combines TRBV11-2 with TRBJ1-1; D is perhaps TRBD1 (6 bases). The V end lost 5 bases, the J end lost 8 bases, and 21 bases lay between the germline ends. CDR1 and CDR2 from the germline V gene are SGHAT and FQNNGV. This CDR3 is built from 15 residues. CDR3 amino acids: CASSPSQGPITEAFF. DNA of the CDR3: TGTGCCAGCAGCCCCTCACAGGGCCCCATAACGGAAGCTTTCTTT.

In its sample, this clone was seen once. In nucleotides, the CDR3 is TGCAGCGTCGCGGGGGGCAACTATGGCTACACCTTC. As protein: CSVAGGNYGYTF. V gene TRBV29-1 combines with J gene TRBJ1-2; tentative D call: TRBD1 (6 bases). CDR1 and CDR2 from the germline V gene are SQVTM and ANQGSEA. Deletions cut 6 bases from V and 2 bases from J, with 10 bases between. This CDR3 region has 12 residues.

This clone was detected once. This sequence joins TRBV14 and TRBJ1-4; the match to TRBD1 covers 8 bases. Germline V CDR1 and CDR2: SGHDN, FVKESK. The trim removed 6 bases at V and 5 bases at J, leaving 5 bases unmatched. This CDR3 comprises 14 residues. The CDR3 nucleotides read TGTGCCAGCAGGAGAGGACAGGGAAATGAAAAACTGTTTTTT. This encodes CASRRGQGNEKLFF.

The V and J genes are TRBV30 and TRBJ2-6; D uncertain. Trimming stripped 0 bases from V and 0 bases from J, with 3 bases between. Per the germline V gene, CDR1 is GTSNPN and CDR2 is SVGIG (reference sequence). This CDR3 is built from 14 residues. As DNA, the CDR3 is TGTGCCTGGAGTGTGAGCTCTGGGGCCAACGTCCTGACTTTC. Translated, it gives CAWSVSSGANVLTF.

The chain combines TRBV29-1 with TRBJ1-3; no clear D gene. There are 12 residues in the CDR3. Trimming took 4 bases from V and 0 from J, leaving 4 bases between them. Germline-derived CDR1 and CDR2 are SQVTM and ANQGSEA. CDR3 DNA sequence: TGCAGCGTTGCACTCTCTGGAAACACCATATATTTT. It encodes CSVALSGNTIYF.

The V gene is TRBV12-5, the J gene TRBJ2-6; weak D call: TRBD1 (9 bases). Germline CDR1 is LGHNT and CDR2 is FRNRAP. Trimming left V 6 bases short and J 3 bases short, with 21 bases between. The CDR3 is 18 amino acids. CDR3 sequence (DNA): TGTGCTAGTGGCCCGGGGGGGACAGGGATTATTGGGGCCAACGTCCTGACTTTC. This sequence encodes CASGPGGTGIIGANVLTF. Combining the CDR3 with reference TRBV12-5 and TRBJ2-6 gives the whole variable domain DARVTQTPRHKVTEMGQEVTMRCQPILGHNTVFWYRQTMMQGLELLAYFRNRAPLDDSGMPKDRFSAEMPDATLATLKIQPSEPRDSAVYFCASGPGGTGIIGANVLTFGAGSRLTVL.

Here the CDR3 DNA reads TGTGCCAGCGGCCCCCGGGACAGGGGGATAACACCCCTCCACTTT. Protein sequence: CASGPRDRGITPLHF. V gene TRBV11-2 combines with J gene TRBJ1-6; 11 positions match TRBD1. CDR1 SGHAT and CDR2 FQNNGV come from the germline V gene. V lost 8 bases and J lost 11; bases outside the gene matches: 11. The CDR3 sequence is 15 residues long.

V is TRBV7-9 and J is TRBJ1-6; TRBD1 matches 7 bases. CDR1 and CDR2 from the germline V gene are SEHNR and FQNEAQ (reference sequence). The V gene end was trimmed by 4 bases and the J gene end by 8 bases; junction bases not matched to a gene: 8. The CDR3 runs to 15 residues. The CDR3 DNA follows: TGTGCCAGCAGCTACTTGGACAGGACTCATTCACCCCTCCACTTT. Translated: CASSYLDRTHSPLHF.

This chain connects TRBV2 to TRBJ1-2; no definite D call. CDR1 is SNHLY and CDR2 is FYNNEI in the germline V gene. The CDR3 totals 14 residues. V lost 6 bases and J lost 0, with 11 bases in between. The CDR3 region is CASRPGVSNYGYTF. CDR3 DNA: TGTGCCAGCAGACCGGGTGTATCTAACTATGGCTACACCTTC.

The V call is TRBV7-2, the J call TRBJ2-2, with D possibly matching TRBD1 (6 bases). Germline CDR1 and CDR2: SGHTA and FQGNSA. V was trimmed by 5 bases and J by 5 bases, leaving 9 bases between them. The CDR3 sequence is 13 residues long. CDR3 nucleotide sequence: TGTGCCAGCAGCCAGGGGCGGACCGGGGAGCTGTTTTTT. Protein sequence: CASSQGRTGELFF.

The rearrangement joins TRBV9 to TRBJ2-5; D remains unclear. Germline V gives CDR1 SGDLS, CDR2 YYNGEE. The CDR3 length is 14 residues. The germline V and J ends were trimmed by 3 bases and 5 bases, with 14 bases remaining between them. The CDR3 is CASSESLALETQYF. CDR3 sequence (DNA): TGTGCCAGCAGCGAATCACTCGCTTTGGAGACCCAGTACTTC.